This TCR beta chain appears in the sequencing data of a study of T cell responses to AZD1222 COVID-19 vaccine. Germline assignment: CDR1 SGHTA and CDR2 FQGNSA. With 7 bases removed from V and 5 bases from J, the gap between germline ends came to 20 bases. The CDR3 is 16 residues long. This table comes from immunoSEQ multiplex PCR, and its TCRdb copy is limited to in-frame clones, with some not included. The table shows some 50,000 clones, with roughly 90% occurring only once. The sequencing here drew on peripheral blood, taken 28 days after the second AZD1222 dose. The rearrangement links TRBV7-2 to TRBJ2-2, with TRBD1 as a possible D gene (6 bases). The clonotype comes from an adult who received the AZD1222 COVID-19 vaccine. CDR3 loop: CASTHRGGVRTGELFF. CDR3 coding DNA: TGTGCCAGCACCCACCGAGGGGGAGTTAGGACCGGGGAGCTGTTTTTT.